These 18 T cell receptor beta chains originate from one sample sequenced in a study of cytomegalovirus exposure and HLA in healthy donors. PCR involved 60 Vbeta and 13 Jbeta primers. Profiling relied on immunoSEQ multiplex PCR, and the TCRdb table lists in-frame clones only, not all of them. There are 100,000 to 150,000 clones in the sample; approximately 82% occur only once, and under 1.5% lies in the top ten. Material for sequencing was PBMCs. The source is a female donor in good health and CMV-seronegative.

The chain joins TRBV19 to TRBJ2-1; D may be TRBD2 (6 bases). Trimming took off 1 base at V and 7 bases at J, with 14 bases between the two ends. Germline CDR1 and CDR2: LNHDA and SQIVND (reference sequence). The CDR3 runs 15 residues. The CDR3 protein is CASSIGAAGGNEQFF. DNA for the CDR3: TGTGCCAGTAGTATAGGGGCAGCGGGTGGGAATGAGCAGTTCTTC.

The chain carries TRBV6-1 and TRBJ2-5, with 9 bases fitting TRBD1. The better agreement between TRBJ2-7 and the DNA end casts doubt on the J call. Germline V gene sequence: CDR1 MNHNS, CDR2 SASEGT. The CDR3 is made up of 14 amino acids. The CDR3 is CASSEPGQGYEQYF. The DNA for the CDR3 is TGTGCCAGCAGTGAACCGGGACAGGGCTACGAGCAGTACTTC.

This chain links TRBV28 with TRBJ2-5; 11 bases match TRBD2. Per germline, CDR1 MDHEN and CDR2 SYDVKM. Trimming removed 6 bases from V and 5 bases from J; junction bases left unmatched: 5. CDR3 length: 14 residues. CDR3 nucleotide sequence: TGTGCCAGCAGACTAGCGGGAGTGGGGGAGACCCAGTACTTC. This sequence encodes CASRLAGVGETQYF. Filled out from reference TRBV28 and TRBJ2-5, the complete variable domain reads DVKVTQSSRYLVKRTGEKVFLECVQDMDHENMFWYRQDPGLGLRLIYFSYDVKMKEKGDIPEGYSVSREKKERFSLILESASTNQTSMYLCASRLAGVGETQYFGPGTRLLVL.

This clone has a handful of counts. The J gene is TRBJ2-5, the V gene TRBV7-9; 8 positions match TRBD2. Germline trimming cut 5 bases from V and 5 bases from J; bases unmatched to any gene: 10. This CDR3 comprises 15 residues. Germline CDR1 is SEHNR and CDR2 is FQNEAQ (reference sequence). The CDR3 region is CASSLPWTSHETQYF. The CDR3 DNA is TGTGCCAGCAGCCTCCCCTGGACTAGCCACGAGACCCAGTACTTC.

The V call is TRBV7-2, the J call TRBJ2-3, with TRBD2 matching over 8 bases. With V trimmed by 4 bases and J by 4 bases, 7 bases remained unmatched. This CDR3 spans 15 amino acids. The germline V gene has CDR1 SGHTA and CDR2 FQGNSA. The DNA of the CDR3 is TGTGCCAGCAGCTCGTATAGCGGGGCCGCAGATACGCAGTATTTT. The encoded protein is CASSSYSGAADTQYF.

V gene TRBV27 combines with J gene TRBJ2-7; D possibly corresponds to TRBD2 (5 bases). The V gene lost 3 bases and the J gene lost 1 base, with 10 bases spanning the gap. The CDR3 is made up of 14 amino acids. Germline values: CDR1 MNHEY, CDR2 SMNVEV (reference sequence). For the CDR3, the DNA is TGTGCCAGCAGTTTTTGGGGAGAATCCTACGAGCAGTACTTC. Translation gives CASSFWGESYEQYF.

There are many counts of this clone. The chain combines TRBV4-1 with TRBJ1-5, with TRBD1 matching over 7 bases. Trimming took 3 bases from V and 1 from J; bases not matched to a gene: 3. Germline CDR1 reads MGHRA; CDR2 reads YSYEKL. There are 15 residues in the CDR3. Here the CDR3 DNA reads TGCGCCAGCAGCCAGAGACAGGGAAGCAATCAGCCCCAGCATTTT. Translated: CASSQRQGSNQPQHF.

This chain uses TRBV27 with TRBJ1-1; D unresolved. Trimming took 5 bases from V and 0 from J, leaving 7 bases between them. Germline CDR1 reads MNHEY; CDR2 reads SMNVEV (reference sequence). The CDR3 is 13 amino acids. CDR3 region: CASSPIVNTEAFF. For the CDR3, the DNA is TGTGCCAGCAGTCCGATAGTGAACACTGAAGCTTTCTTT.

The chain employs TRBV9 and TRBJ2-4; no firm D call. Deletions cut 4 bases from V and 5 bases from J, with 7 bases between. From germline, CDR1 is SGDLS and CDR2 YYNGEE. The CDR3 is made up of 12 amino acids. The CDR3 sequence is CASSPGENIQYF. The CDR3 nucleotides read TGTGCCAGCAGCCCCGGTGAAAACATTCAGTACTTC.

The rearrangement links TRBV9 to TRBJ2-1, with D uncertain. CDR3 size: 13 residues. V was pared by 3 bases and J by 5 bases, with 9 bases between. The V gene's germline CDR1 is SGDLS and CDR2 YYNGEE. The CDR3 DNA reads TGTGCCAGCAGCGGGAGCTACCACAATGAGCAGTTCTTC. It is translated as CASSGSYHNEQFF. The full variable domain, rest sourced from reference TRBV9 and TRBJ2-1, is DSGVTQTPKHLITATGQRVTLRCSPRSGDLSVYWYQQSLDQGLQFLIQYYNGEERAKGNILERFSAQQFPDLHSELNLSSLELGDSALYFCASSGSYHNEQFFGPGTRLTVL.

CDR3 amino acids: CASSPRGGDTEAFF. The CDR3 DNA reads as TGTGCCAGCAGTCCCCGGGGAGGGGACACTGAAGCTTTCTTT. The chain links TRBV6-6 to TRBJ1-1; maybe TRBD1 (5 bases). The V end was cut by 5 bases, the J end by 3 bases, with 13 bases between. The CDR3 extends over 14 amino acids. CDR1 and CDR2 (germline): MNHNY, SVGAGI (reference sequence).

The J gene is TRBJ1-3, the V gene TRBV6-6; 8 bases map to TRBD1. The germline CDR1 and CDR2 sequences are MNHNY and SVGAGI (reference sequence). The V segment lost 3 bases and the J segment 4 bases; nucleotides outside the gene matches: 8. The CDR3 runs to 16 residues. The CDR3: CASSYINRGAGNTIYF. CDR3 DNA sequence: TGTGCCAGCAGTTATATAAACAGGGGGGCCGGAAACACCATATATTTT.

By share, this clone counts as medium-sized (0.01 to 0.1%). V gene TRBV10-2 combines with J gene TRBJ1-1, with D maybe TRBD1 (5 bases). Trimming took off 3 bases at V and 1 base at J, with 12 bases between the two ends. This CDR3 comprises 15 residues. The germline CDR1 and CDR2 sequences are WSHSY and SAAADI. For the CDR3, the DNA is TGCGCCAGCAGTGACGGGAGGAGGGGGAACACTGAAGCTTTCTTT. Translating gives CASSDGRRGNTEAFF.

The gene calls are TRBV4-1 and TRBJ1-3; D possibly corresponds to TRBD1 (6 bases). V was shortened by 1 base and J by 0 bases, with 10 bases between the two germline ends. Germline V gives CDR1 MGHRA, CDR2 YSYEKL. This CDR3 has 16 residues. The CDR3 sequence is CASSQVRTDSGNTIYF. As DNA, the CDR3 is TGCGCCAGCAGCCAAGTAAGGACAGACTCTGGAAACACCATATATTTT.

J is TRBJ1-5 and V is TRBV6-6; 7 bases map to TRBD1. Trimming took 5 bases from V and 1 from J; bases not matched to a gene: 5. Germline values: CDR1 MNHNY, CDR2 SVGAGI (reference sequence). The CDR3 has 15 residues. DNA for the CDR3: TGTGCCAGCAGTGATGGACAGGCAAGCAATCAGCCCCAGCATTTT. The encoded protein is CASSDGQASNQPQHF.

The V and J genes are TRBV5-4 and TRBJ2-7, with 7 nucleotides matching TRBD2. Losses at the gene ends were 4 bases for V and 2 bases for J; bases not matched to a gene: 6. The CDR3 has 14 amino acids. Germline CDR1 and CDR2: SGHNT and YYREEE (reference sequence). As DNA, the CDR3 is TGTGCCAGCAGCCCCGGGACTAATCCCTACGAGCAGTACTTC. It specifies CASSPGTNPYEQYF. Full variable domain (remainder filled in from reference TRBV5-4 and TRBJ2-7): ETGVTQSPTHLIKTRGQQVTLRCSSQSGHNTVSWYQQALGQGPQFIFQYYREEENGRGNFPPRFSGLQFPNYSSELNVNALELDDSALYLCASSPGTNPYEQYFGPGTRLTVT.

The chain is built from TRBV7-8 and TRBJ2-2, with D perhaps TRBD2 (6 bases). V shed 5 bases and J shed 8 bases, with 18 bases lying between them. The CDR3 length is 15 residues. CDR1 is SGHVS and CDR2 is FQNEAQ in the germline V gene. The DNA of the CDR3 is TGTGCCAGCAGCCCCTTGGATACTAGCAGAGGGGAGCTGTTTTTT. It yields the protein CASSPLDTSRGELFF.

This chain links TRBV19 with TRBJ1-1, with D possibly being TRBD1 (5 bases). Trimming took off 5 bases at V and 1 base at J, with 14 bases between the two ends. The CDR3 consists of 15 residues. The V gene's germline CDR1 is LNHDA and CDR2 SQIVND (reference sequence). The CDR3 here is CASSPQGSGNTEAFF. The CDR3 nucleotides read TGTGCCAGTAGTCCTCAGGGATCTGGGAACACTGAAGCTTTCTTT.